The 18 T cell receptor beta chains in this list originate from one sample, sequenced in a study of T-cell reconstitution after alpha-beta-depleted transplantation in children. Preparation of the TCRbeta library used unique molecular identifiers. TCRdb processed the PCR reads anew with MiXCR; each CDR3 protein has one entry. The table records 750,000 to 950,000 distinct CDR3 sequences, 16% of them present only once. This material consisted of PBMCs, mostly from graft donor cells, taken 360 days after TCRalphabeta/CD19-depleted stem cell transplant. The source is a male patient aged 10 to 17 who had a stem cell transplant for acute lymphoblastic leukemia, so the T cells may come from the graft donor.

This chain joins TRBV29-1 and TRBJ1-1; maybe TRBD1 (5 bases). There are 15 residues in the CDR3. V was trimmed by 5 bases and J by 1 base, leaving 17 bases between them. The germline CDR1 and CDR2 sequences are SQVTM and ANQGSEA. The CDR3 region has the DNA TGCAGCGTTCTGACGGCAGGGAAGGGGAACACTGAAGCTTTCTTT. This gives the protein CSVLTAGKGNTEAFF.

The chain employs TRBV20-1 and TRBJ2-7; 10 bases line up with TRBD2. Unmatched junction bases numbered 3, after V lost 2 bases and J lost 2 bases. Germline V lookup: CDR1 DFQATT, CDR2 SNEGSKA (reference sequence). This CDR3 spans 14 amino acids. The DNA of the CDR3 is TGCAGTGCTAGAACTAGCGGGGTCCCCTACGAGCAGTACTTC. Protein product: CSARTSGVPYEQYF.

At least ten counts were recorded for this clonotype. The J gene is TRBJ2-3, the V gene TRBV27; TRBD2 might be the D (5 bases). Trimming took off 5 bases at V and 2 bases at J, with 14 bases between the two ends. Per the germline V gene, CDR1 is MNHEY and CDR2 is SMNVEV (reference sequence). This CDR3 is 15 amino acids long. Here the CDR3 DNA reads TGTGCCAGCAGTGTCGTTGGACTTATCACAGATACGCAGTATTTT. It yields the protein CASSVVGLITDTQYF.

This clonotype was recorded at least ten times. This CDR3 is CASSLVPGLGQPQHF. CDR3 DNA: TGCGCCAGCAGCTTGGTACCGGGATTGGGTCAGCCCCAGCATTTT. The V call is TRBV5-1, the J call TRBJ1-5; no clear D. CDR3 length: 15 amino acids. Germline V gene data show CDR1 as SGHRS and CDR2 as YFSETQ. With 0 bases removed from V and 6 bases from J, the gap between germline ends came to 13 bases.

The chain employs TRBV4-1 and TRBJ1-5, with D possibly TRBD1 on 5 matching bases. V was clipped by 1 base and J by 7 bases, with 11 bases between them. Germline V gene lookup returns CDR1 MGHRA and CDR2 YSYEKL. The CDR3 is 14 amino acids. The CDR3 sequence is CASSQGGSVQPQHF. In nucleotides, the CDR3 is TGCGCCAGCAGCCAAGGGGGGTCGGTACAGCCCCAGCATTTT.

For the CDR3, the DNA is TGCGCCAGCAGCCCGACACCCGGGAGGGCCAGTGAGCAGTTCTTC. This encodes CASSPTPGRASEQFF. The rearrangement links TRBV5-1 to TRBJ2-1; 8 bases map to TRBD2. Germline V gene data show CDR1 as SGHRS and CDR2 as YFSETQ. The ends lost 4 bases at V and 9 bases at J; junction bases unmatched: 12. The CDR3 contains 15 residues. Filled out from reference TRBV5-1 and TRBJ2-1, the complete variable domain reads KAGVTQTPRYLIKTRGQQVTLSCSPISGHRSVSWYQQTPGQGLQFLFEYFSETQRNKGNFPGRFSGRQFSNSRSEMNVSTLELGDSALYLCASSPTPGRASEQFFGPGTRLTVL.

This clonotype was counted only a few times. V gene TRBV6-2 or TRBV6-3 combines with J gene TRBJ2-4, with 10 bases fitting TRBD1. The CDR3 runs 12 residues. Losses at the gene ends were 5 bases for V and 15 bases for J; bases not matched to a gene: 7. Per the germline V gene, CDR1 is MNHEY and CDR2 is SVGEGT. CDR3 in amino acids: CASSPGQGGRYF. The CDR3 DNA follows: TGTGCCAGCAGTCCCGGACAGGGGGGACGGTACTTC.

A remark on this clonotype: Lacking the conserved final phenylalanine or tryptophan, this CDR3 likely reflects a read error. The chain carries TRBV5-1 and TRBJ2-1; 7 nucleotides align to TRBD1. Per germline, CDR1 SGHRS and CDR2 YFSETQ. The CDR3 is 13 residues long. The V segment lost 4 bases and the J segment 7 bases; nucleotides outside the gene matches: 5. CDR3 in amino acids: CASSGGTANEQFC. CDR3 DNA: TGCGCCAGCAGCGGTGGGACAGCTAATGAGCAGTTCTGC.

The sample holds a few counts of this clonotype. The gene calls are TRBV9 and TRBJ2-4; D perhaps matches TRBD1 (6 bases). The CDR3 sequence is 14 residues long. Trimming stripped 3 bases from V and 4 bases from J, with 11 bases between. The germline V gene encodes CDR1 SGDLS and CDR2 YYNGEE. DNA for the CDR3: TGTGCCAGCAGCGCCGGGACACTGAAAAACATTCAGTACTTC. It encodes CASSAGTLKNIQYF. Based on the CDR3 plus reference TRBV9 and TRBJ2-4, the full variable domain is DSGVTQTPKHLITATGQRVTLRCSPRSGDLSVYWYQQSLDQGLQFLIQYYNGEERAKGNILERFSAQQFPDLHSELNLSSLELGDSALYFCASSAGTLKNIQYFGAGTRLSVL.

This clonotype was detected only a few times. The CDR3 protein is CASAPTGGGNQPQHF. DNA of the CDR3: TGCGCCAGCGCCCCTACAGGGGGTGGCAATCAGCCCCAGCATTTT. This sequence joins TRBV5-1 and TRBJ1-5; 8 bases line up with TRBD1. Trimming at V came to 7 bases and at J to 2 bases, leaving 8 bases not matched to a gene. This CDR3 is built from 15 residues. Per the germline V gene, CDR1 is SGHRS and CDR2 is YFSETQ. Drawing the rest from reference TRBV5-1 and TRBJ1-5, the complete variable domain is KAGVTQTPRYLIKTRGQQVTLSCSPISGHRSVSWYQQTPGQGLQFLFEYFSETQRNKGNFPGRFSGRQFSNSRSEMNVSTLELGDSALYLCASAPTGGGNQPQHFGDGTRLSIL.

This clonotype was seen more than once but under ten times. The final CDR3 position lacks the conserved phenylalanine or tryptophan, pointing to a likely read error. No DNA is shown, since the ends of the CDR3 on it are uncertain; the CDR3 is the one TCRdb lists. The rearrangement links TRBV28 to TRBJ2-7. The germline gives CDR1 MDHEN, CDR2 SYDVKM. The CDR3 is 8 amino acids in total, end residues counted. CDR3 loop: CASNLPPS.

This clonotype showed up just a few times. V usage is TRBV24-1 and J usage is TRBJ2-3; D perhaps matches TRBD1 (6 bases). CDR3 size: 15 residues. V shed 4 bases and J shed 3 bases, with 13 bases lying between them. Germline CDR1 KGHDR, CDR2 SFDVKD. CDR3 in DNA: TGTGCCACCAGTGAACGCGAGAGGGGGACAGATACGCAGTATTTT. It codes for CATSERERGTDTQYF.

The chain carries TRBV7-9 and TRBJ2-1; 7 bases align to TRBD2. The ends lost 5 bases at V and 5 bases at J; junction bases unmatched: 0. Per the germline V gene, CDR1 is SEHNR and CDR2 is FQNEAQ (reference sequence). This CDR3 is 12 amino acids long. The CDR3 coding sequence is TGTGCCAGCAGCGCGGGGGACAATGAGCAGTTCTTC. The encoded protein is CASSAGDNEQFF.

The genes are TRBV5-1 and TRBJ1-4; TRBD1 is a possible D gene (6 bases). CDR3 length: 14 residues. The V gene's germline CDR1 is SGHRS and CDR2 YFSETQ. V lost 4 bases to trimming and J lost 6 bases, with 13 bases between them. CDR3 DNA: TGCGCCAGCAGCCAGGGGTGGACGGATGAAAAACTGTTTTTT. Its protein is CASSQGWTDEKLFF.

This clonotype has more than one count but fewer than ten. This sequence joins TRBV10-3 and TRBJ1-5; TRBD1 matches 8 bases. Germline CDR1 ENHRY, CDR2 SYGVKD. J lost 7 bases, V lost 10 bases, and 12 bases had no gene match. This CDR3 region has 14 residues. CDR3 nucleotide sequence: TGTGCCACCTCGATCGGACAGGGCCGACAGCCCCAGCATTTT. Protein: CATSIGQGRQPQHF.

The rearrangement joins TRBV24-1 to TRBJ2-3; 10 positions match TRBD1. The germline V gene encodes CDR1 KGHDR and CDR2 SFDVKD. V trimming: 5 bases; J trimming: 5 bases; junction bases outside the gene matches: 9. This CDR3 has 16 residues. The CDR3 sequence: CATSVWGQGSGDTQYF. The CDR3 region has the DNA TGTGCCACCAGTGTTTGGGGACAGGGGTCGGGAGATACGCAGTATTTT.

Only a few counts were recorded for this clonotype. The CDR3 sequence: CASSGRVTGELFF. CDR3 sequence (DNA): TGTGCCTCTAGCGGGAGAGTTACCGGGGAGCTGTTTTTT. The V gene is TRBV19, the J gene TRBJ2-2, with 10 bases lining up with TRBD2. The germline V gene has CDR1 LNHDA and CDR2 SQIVND (reference sequence). Germline trimming cut 11 bases from V and 5 bases from J; bases unmatched to any gene: 5. This CDR3 is built from 13 residues.

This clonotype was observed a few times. The CDR3 DNA follows: TGTGCCAGCAGGGGCCTCAGGAACACCGGGGAGCTGTTTTTT. Amino acid sequence: CASRGLRNTGELFF. The rearrangement joins TRBV2 to TRBJ2-2; D gene ambiguous. Trimming stripped 6 bases from V and 1 base from J, with 9 bases between. Per germline, CDR1 SNHLY and CDR2 FYNNEI. The CDR3 loop spans 14 amino acids.